The source of this T cell receptor beta chain is a study of cytomegalovirus exposure and HLA in healthy donors. Amplification used 60 Vbeta primers and 13 Jbeta primers. TCRdb's table, derived via immunoSEQ multiplex PCR, lists solely in-frame clones and lacks some. This table has approximately 92,000 clones, 69% appearing once. This clone was seen a handful of times. V lost 6 bases to trimming and J lost 11 bases, with 13 bases between them. CDR3 length: 12 amino acids. CDR1 and CDR2 from the germline V gene are LNHDA and SQIVND (reference sequence). The chain combines TRBV19 with TRBJ1-4; possible D gene TRBD1, 5 bases. The TCR was taken from a man between 45 and 60 years old in good health and CMV-seronegative. The sample comprised PBMCs. As DNA, the CDR3 is TGTGCCAGTAGGGGGGTCGGGGGTAAACTGTTTTTT. As protein: CASRGVGGKLFF.